This T cell receptor beta chain emerged from a study of T cells in Graves' hyperthyroidism and ophthalmopathy (dated by TCRdb to between 2017 and 2020). Broadly, across the study: Peripheral blood samples were taken at the time of initial diagnosis, prior to any treatment. A discovery cohort of roughly 100 patients, 43 with Graves' ophthalmopathy and about 58 with stable Graves' hyperthyroidism, was used to find distinguishing TCR V-J signatures. Prospective prediction of ophthalmopathy was tested in an independent validation cohort of under 20 hyperthyroidism patients and around 16 patients who later progressed to ophthalmopathy. For training and testing, the 100 patients in the discovery cohort were randomly divided in a 7:3 ratio. The study also compared thyroid tissue and blood T-cell repertoires from five or six Graves' hyperthyroidism patients. Once sampling was done, hyperthyroidism patients were given methimazole at a starting dose of 30 mg daily, whereas ophthalmopathy patients were given high-dose intravenous methylprednisolone. TCR Vbeta CDR3 sequencing of 140 or so peripheral blood samples (under 45 ophthalmopathy, under 80 hyperthyroidism and some 17 progressor patients) is reported in the paper.

Including cysteine and phenylalanine, the CDR3 has 15 amino acids. The DNA shown is the 45-base CDR3, in frame from base 1. Via the germline V gene (reference sequence), CDR1 is SEHNR and CDR2 FQNEAQ. V lost 0 bases and J lost 4 bases; the stretch between them is 13 bases long. This clonotype was found a few times. Its cognate antigen has yet to be identified. The input lacks base qualities; no much larger clone sits a single base away. Here is what the overall study found, with its caveats: No statistical method was used to fix the sample size in advance, and group allocation was not hidden from the investigators. Ophthalmopathy was separated from stable hyperthyroidism by a 13 V-J signature model, with about 88% sensitivity and approximately 81% specificity obtained in cross-validation and 80%/75% obtained in testing. During validation, the model predicted progression to ophthalmopathy a median of approximately 6.5 months ahead of onset, with 70.59% sensitivity and 72.22% specificity. Blood samples also contained most of the expanded thyroid clonotypes (frequency above 0.001), which suggests that blood repertoires may reflect thyroid immune responses.

A patient counted as having stable Graves' hyperthyroidism if no progression to ophthalmopathy occurred over 18 months of follow-up. The hyperthyroidism patients were between 18 and 65 years old and newly diagnosed, with a disease duration of less than 2 months. Exclusion was applied to patients with uncontrolled infections, other autoimmune diseases, pregnancy or lactation. Diagnoses were established on the basis of clinical symptoms, serum thyroxine and TRAb, thyroid ultrasound, and orbital computed tomography. PBMCs were isolated from about 10 ml of fresh peripheral blood by Ficoll-Paque density gradient centrifugation. Trizol reagent was used to extract total RNA, and RNA quality was then checked on an Agilent 2100 Bioanalyzer. Amplification of TCR beta CDR3 regions was carried out from RNA transcripts. The TCR CDR3 was subjected to a first round of RT-PCR using the HTBI primer set and the Qiagen OneStep RT-PCR kit. Libraries were constructed in a second round of multiplex PCR, after which size selection and purification were performed. Libraries were sequenced paired-end with 100 bp reads on an Illumina HiSeq2000. The source study handled its data this way. SOAPnuke was used to process the raw data, with reads discarded if the reads contained adapters or uncalled bases, had a mean Phred below 15, or lacked an exact constant-primer or identifier match. High-quality paired reads were merged with COPE v1.2.5, and unique nucleotide sequences were defined as clonotypes. Clonotypes were aligned to IMGT TRBV, TRBD and TRBJ reference segments using MiTCR v1.1. The analysis included only V-J combinations with a frequency above 0.0001, which together covered around 99% of the repertoires. The TCS score was defined as F50 (clonal expansion) divided by E x V (chaos), with BLOSUM62-based TCRdist calculated between CDR3 peptides within each V-J. Welch's t-statistics and random forest reduced around 520 V-J features to about 12, which were used in a naive Bayes classifier (R e1071). TCRdb trimmed public reads at Q25 via fastp, called clones via MiXCR and kept in-frame beta chains. Identical CDR3 proteins give one entry, which carries the most common genes and DNA. None of the V and J calls come from the authors' own analysis; TCRdb made them. In all, the sample holds hundreds of thousands of distinct CDR3 sequences, and around 13% of those were seen once. 10% of the sample goes to the ten largest clones.

The chain employs TRBV7-9 and TRBJ2-7, with the D gene call left open. Input material: blood. The source of this sequence is a woman aged 18 to 35 with Graves' hyperthyroidism. The CDR3 loop reads CASSLASVKSYEQYF. The DNA sequence is given as TGTGCCAGCAGCTTAGCGTCGGTTAAATCGTACGAGCAGTACTTC. Here the CDR3 is joined to the reference TRBV7-9 and TRBJ2-7 genes, and the full variable domain is: DTGVSQNPRHKITKRGQNVTFRCDPISEHNRLYWYRQTLGQGPEFLTYFQNEAQLEKSRLLSDRFSAERPKGSFSTLEIQRTEQGDSAMYLCASSLASVKSYEQYFGPGTRLTVT.